This record concerns one T cell receptor (beta chain) sequence. Libraries were prepared by immunoSEQ multiplex PCR; TCRdb keeps only in-frame clonotypes and omits some of them. The sample records about 77,000 clones, around 98% being singletons. These data are taken from a study of Tregs in tolerant kidney transplant recipients. This CDR3 comprises 15 residues. The V and J ends lost 0 bases and 9 bases, in that order; junction bases with no gene match: 11. Germline CDR1 and CDR2: SGHNT and YYREEE (reference sequence). This TCR derives from a human donor who received a combined kidney and bone marrow transplant. The material was CD4+ T cells from blood, obtained before the transplant. The genes are TRBV5-4 and TRBJ1-2, with 7 bases that match TRBD1. The CDR3 nucleotides read TGTGCCAGCAGCTTGGCCCTAGGACAGGCCCTAAGCTACACCTTC. The encoded protein is CASSLALGQALSYTF.